This entry describes one T cell receptor (beta chain). Antigen specificity is unknown. Method: immunoSEQ multiplex PCR; TCRdb's copy keeps in-frame clones and lacks some. The table includes tens of thousands of clones, roughly 93% detected once. This specimen belongs to a study of cytomegalovirus exposure and HLA in healthy donors. On the study more broadly: A later analysis reported the 130 or so validation repertoires used the same platform as the roughly 700 first-cohort repertoires.

Regarding the study as a whole: Accounts indicate the classifier identified cytomegalovirus status with strong specificity and sensitivity.

This CDR3 has 14 residues. The V segment lost 5 bases and the J segment 2 bases; nucleotides outside the gene matches: 5. Germline CDR1 and CDR2: MNHNS and SASEGT. This TCR was sampled from a woman in her twenties or thirties in good health and CMV-seronegative. This chain connects TRBV6-1 to TRBJ2-5; 7 bases agree with TRBD2. The sequencing input was PBMCs. CDR3 in amino acids: CASSQRLAQETQYF. As DNA, the CDR3 is TGTGCCAGCAGTCAAAGACTAGCACAAGAGACCCAGTACTTC.